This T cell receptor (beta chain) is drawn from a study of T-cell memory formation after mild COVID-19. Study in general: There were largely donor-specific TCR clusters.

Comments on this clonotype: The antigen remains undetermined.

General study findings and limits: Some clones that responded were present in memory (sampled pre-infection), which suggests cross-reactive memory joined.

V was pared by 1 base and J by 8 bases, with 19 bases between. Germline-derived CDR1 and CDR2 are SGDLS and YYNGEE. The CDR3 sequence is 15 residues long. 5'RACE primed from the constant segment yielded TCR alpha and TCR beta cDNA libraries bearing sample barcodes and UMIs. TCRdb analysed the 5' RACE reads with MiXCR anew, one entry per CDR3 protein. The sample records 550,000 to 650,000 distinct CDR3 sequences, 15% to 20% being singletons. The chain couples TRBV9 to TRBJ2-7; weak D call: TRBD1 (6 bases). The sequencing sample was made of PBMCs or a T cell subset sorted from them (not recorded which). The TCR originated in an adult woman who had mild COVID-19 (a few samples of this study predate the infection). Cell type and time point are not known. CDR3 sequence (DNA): TGTGCCAGCAGCGTATGGGACACTCTGCCTACGCAGCAGTACTTC. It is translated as CASSVWDTLPTQQYF. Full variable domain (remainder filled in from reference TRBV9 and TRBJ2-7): DSGVTQTPKHLITATGQRVTLRCSPRSGDLSVYWYQQSLDQGLQFLIQYYNGEERAKGNILERFSAQQFPDLHSELNLSSLELGDSALYFCASSVWDTLPTQQYFGPGTRLTVT.